This T cell receptor (beta chain) emerged from a study of OX40 agonist ivuxolimab in advanced cancers. Overall study: Under the entry rules, prior anti-PD-1, anti-PD-L1 or anti-CTLA-4 therapy was allowed, and roughly 39% had some.

Autoimmune disease history or systemic immunosuppression meant exclusion. Assay used: immunoSEQ multiplex PCR; TCRdb lists only in-frame clones, some missing. The repertoire holds 13,000 to 15,000 clones, with 70% to 80% as singletons. J was trimmed by 7 bases and V by 4 bases; bases with no gene match: 4. Looked up from germline, CDR1 is SGHNT and CDR2 is YYREEE (reference sequence). CDR3 length: 13 residues. General study points: Expanded peripheral T-cell antigen specificity went undetermined. The CD4+ and CD8+ T cells in the blood had expanded clonally by week 6 at 0.1 to 3.0 mg/kg.

Of note for this clone: The antigen remains unidentified.

The sample in question was CD4+ or CD8+ T cells sorted from blood, obtained in a trial of the OX40 agonist ivuxolimab. V gene TRBV5-4 combines with J gene TRBJ1-4; 7 bases are a match to TRBD1. The TCR originated in an adult with an advanced solid tumor such as melanoma, head and neck, liver or kidney cancer. The CDR3 spells CASSPTGSEKLFF. The CDR3 nucleotides are TGTGCCAGCAGCCCGACAGGGTCTGAAAAACTGTTTTTT.